The 8 T cell receptor beta chains reported below all come from one sample, sequenced in a study of T cell clonotyping in hematopoietic cell transplantation. This sample's time point: recipient sample about 28 days before transplant, after cytoreduction. The protocol was immunoSEQ multiplex PCR, while the TCRdb copy is restricted to in-frame clones and leaves out a portion. The table has hundreds of clones, roughly 95% seen once. The material was peripheral blood mononuclear cells, obtained before stem cell transplant. The receptors stem from a woman aged 40 to 49 with acute myeloid leukemia. Some clones in this sample may be carry-over from other donors' samples.

The rearrangement uses TRBV7-9 and TRBJ2-7; a weak D match, TRBD2 (6 bases). Deletions cut 6 bases from V and 0 bases from J, with 15 bases between. The CDR3 loop spans 15 amino acids. CDR1 and CDR2 (germline): SEHNR, FQNEAQ (reference sequence). CDR3 region: CASSYNRDSSYEQYF. CDR3 nucleotides: TGTGCCAGCAGTTACAACCGGGACTCCTCCTACGAGCAGTACTTC.

The chain is built from TRBV5-6 and TRBJ2-3; 7 bases match TRBD2. This CDR3 spans 14 amino acids. Trimming cost V 4 bases and J 4 bases; bases outside gene matches: 6. CDR1 and CDR2 from the germline V gene are SGHDT and YYEEEE. Written as DNA, the CDR3 is TGTGCCAGCAGCGGAAGCGGGAAGGCAGATACGCAGTATTTT. It yields the protein CASSGSGKADTQYF.

The gene calls are TRBV10-2 and TRBJ2-7, with a tentative D call TRBD1 (6 bases). The CDR3 extends over 13 amino acids. Germline assignment: CDR1 WSHSY and CDR2 SAAADI. The V end was cut by 2 bases, the J end by 3 bases, with 8 bases between. The CDR3 DNA follows: TGCGCCAGCAGTGAGAGGACAGACTACGAGCAGTACTTC. Protein: CASSERTDYEQYF.

The chain uses TRBV4-2 and TRBJ2-1; 11 bases are shared with TRBD2. The CDR3 has 18 amino acids. The germline V gene has CDR1 LGHNA and CDR2 YNFKEQ. V shed 4 bases and J 7 bases; nucleotides not matched to a gene: 15. The CDR3 DNA reads TGTGCCAGCAGCCGAGAGAGGAGGGGACTAGCGGTTTGGAATGAGCAGTTCTTC. Translation gives CASSRERRGLAVWNEQFF.

This clone was seen only once. The gene calls are TRBV5-6 and TRBJ2-1; TRBD2 matches at 8 bases. Germline V gives CDR1 SGHDT, CDR2 YYEEEE. V dropped 2 bases and J dropped 6; count of bases not matched to a gene: 4. The CDR3 is made up of 14 amino acids. The CDR3 protein is CASSLTGTSNEQFF. CDR3 DNA: TGTGCCAGCAGCTTAACCGGGACTAGCAATGAGCAGTTCTTC.

This chain joins TRBV20-1 and TRBJ2-1, with D perhaps being TRBD1 or TRBD2 (5 bases each). V was shortened by 4 bases and J by 9 bases, with 10 bases between the two germline ends. The germline V gene has CDR1 DFQATT and CDR2 SNEGSKA (reference sequence). This CDR3 is built from 11 residues. The CDR3 region has the DNA TGCAGTGCTACTTTGGGGGTTGAGCAGTTCTTC. This codes for CSATLGVEQFF.

The V gene is TRBV7-9, the J gene TRBJ1-1; maybe TRBD1 (5 bases). The CDR3 loop spans 15 amino acids. V lost 4 bases to trimming and J lost 5 bases, with 17 bases between them. Germline V gene data show CDR1 as SEHNR and CDR2 as FQNEAQ (reference sequence). The CDR3 protein is CASSSNPGTGTEAFF. CDR3 in DNA: TGTGCCAGCAGCTCTAACCCAGGGACGGGAACTGAAGCTTTCTTT.

This chain links TRBV6-1 with TRBJ2-3; 15 bases fit TRBD2. With 8 bases clipped from V and 5 bases from J, the junction kept 5 bases outside the gene matches. CDR1 and CDR2 (germline): MNHNS, SASEGT. The CDR3 has 15 residues. The chain's CDR3 is CASVGLAGGLDTQYF. CDR3 sequence (DNA): TGTGCCAGCGTAGGACTAGCGGGAGGGTTAGATACGCAGTATTTT.